The clone carrying this T cell receptor beta chain has a single count. The antigen remains undetermined. The sample contains more than one DNA sequence encoding this CDR3. Libraries were prepared by immunoSEQ multiplex PCR; TCRdb keeps only in-frame clonotypes and omits some of them. The profile covers about 100,000 clones, with 91% appearing a single time and over 0.12% taken by the ten largest. These data are taken from a study of siplizumab effects on memory and regulatory T cells. The study, taken as a whole, reports: The mapping of alloreactive clones to unstimulated subsets covered only a minor fraction of them. The majority of clones, roughly 75-95% of proliferating CD4+ or CD8+ clones, lacked an assignable naive or memory phenotype. The suppressive capacity of proliferating Tregs from siplizumab cultures remained unconfirmed.

Germline V gene sequence: CDR1 SGHTA, CDR2 FQGNSA. The V gene lost 1 base and the J gene lost 5 bases, with 4 bases spanning the gap. This CDR3 comprises 12 residues. The chain is built from TRBV7-2 and TRBJ2-3; D not certain. Specimen: CD4+ T cells sorted from blood. The TCR was taken from a human donor in good health. The CDR3 DNA reads TGTGCCAGCAGCTTAGTTGGAGATACGCAGTATTTT. Encoded protein: CASSLVGDTQYF.